This TCR beta chain derives from a study of cytomegalovirus exposure and HLA in healthy donors. Background on the study: The 110 or so validation repertoires were produced on the same platform as the 720 or so repertoires of the first cohort. This was reported in a later analysis. Study findings and constraints: Specificity for CMV antigens was confirmed in vitro for three of the CMV-associated chains. The study labeled 164 TCR beta chains cytomegalovirus-associated.

Assay used: immunoSEQ multiplex PCR; TCRdb lists only in-frame clones, some missing. Of 180,000 or so clones in the sample, 80% to 90% were seen once. Concerning this clone: Its antigen is not known.

Trimming stripped 0 bases from V and 0 bases from J, with 6 bases between. The V gene's germline CDR1 is MNHEY and CDR2 SVGAGI. The CDR3 runs 15 residues. Sequencing was carried out using PBMCs. The rearrangement uses TRBV6-5 and TRBJ2-1; D may be TRBD2 (5 bases). The receptor was derived from a woman aged 25 to 39 in good health and CMV-seropositive. CDR3: CASSYSAGSYNEQFF. The CDR3 DNA reads as TGTGCCAGCAGTTACTCGGCGGGCTCCTACAATGAGCAGTTCTTC.